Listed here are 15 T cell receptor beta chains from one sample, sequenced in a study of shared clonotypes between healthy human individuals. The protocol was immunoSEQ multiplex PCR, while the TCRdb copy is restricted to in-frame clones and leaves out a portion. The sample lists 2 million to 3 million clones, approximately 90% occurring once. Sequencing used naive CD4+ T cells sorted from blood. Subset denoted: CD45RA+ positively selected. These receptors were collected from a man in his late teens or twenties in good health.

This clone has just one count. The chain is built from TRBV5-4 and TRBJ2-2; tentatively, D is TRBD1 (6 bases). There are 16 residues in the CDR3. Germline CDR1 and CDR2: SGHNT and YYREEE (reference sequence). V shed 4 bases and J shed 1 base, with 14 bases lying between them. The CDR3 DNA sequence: TGTGCCAGCAGCGACTACAGGGCCGGGAACACCGGGGAGCTGTTTTTT. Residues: CASSDYRAGNTGELFF.

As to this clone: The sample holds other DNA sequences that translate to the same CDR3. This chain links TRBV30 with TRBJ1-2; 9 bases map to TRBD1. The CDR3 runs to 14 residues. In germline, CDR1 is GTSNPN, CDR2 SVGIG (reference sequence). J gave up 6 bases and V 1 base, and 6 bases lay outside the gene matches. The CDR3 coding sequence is TGTGCCTGGAGTGATTTTGGACAGGGGCATGGCTACACCTTC. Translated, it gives CAWSDFGQGHGYTF.

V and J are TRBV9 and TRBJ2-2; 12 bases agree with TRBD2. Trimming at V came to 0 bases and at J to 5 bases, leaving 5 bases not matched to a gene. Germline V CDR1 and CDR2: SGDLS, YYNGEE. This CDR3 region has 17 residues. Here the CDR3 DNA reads TGTGCCAGCAGCGTAGCTAGCGGGGGGGCTGGTACCGGGGAGCTGTTTTTT. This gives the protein CASSVASGGAGTGELFF.

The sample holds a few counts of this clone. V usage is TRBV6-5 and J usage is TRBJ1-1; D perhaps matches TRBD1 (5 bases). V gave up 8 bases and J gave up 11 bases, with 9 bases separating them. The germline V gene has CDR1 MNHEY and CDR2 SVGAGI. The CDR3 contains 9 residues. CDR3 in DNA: TGTGCCAGCCGACGACAGGCTTTCTTT. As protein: CASRRQAFF.

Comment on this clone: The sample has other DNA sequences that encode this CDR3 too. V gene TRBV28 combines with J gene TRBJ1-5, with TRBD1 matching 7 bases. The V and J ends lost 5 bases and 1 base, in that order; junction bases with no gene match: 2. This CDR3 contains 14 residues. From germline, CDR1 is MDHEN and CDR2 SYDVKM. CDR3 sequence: CASSQGGSNQPQHF. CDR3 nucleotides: TGTGCCAGCAGTCAGGGGGGGAGCAATCAGCCCCAGCATTTT.

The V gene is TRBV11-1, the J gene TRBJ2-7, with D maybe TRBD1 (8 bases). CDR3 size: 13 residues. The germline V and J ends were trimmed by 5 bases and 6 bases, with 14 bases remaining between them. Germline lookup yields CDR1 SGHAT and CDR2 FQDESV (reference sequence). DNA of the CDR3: TGTGCCAGCAGCCTACAGGGGGGGGCCGAGCAGTACTTC. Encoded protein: CASSLQGGAEQYF.

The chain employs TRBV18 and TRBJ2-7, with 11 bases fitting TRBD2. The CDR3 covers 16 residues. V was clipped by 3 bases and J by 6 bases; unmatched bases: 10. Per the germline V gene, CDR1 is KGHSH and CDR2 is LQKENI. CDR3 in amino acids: CASSPGFSLAGVEQYF. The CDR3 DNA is TGTGCCAGCTCACCCGGTTTTTCACTAGCGGGAGTCGAGCAGTACTTC.

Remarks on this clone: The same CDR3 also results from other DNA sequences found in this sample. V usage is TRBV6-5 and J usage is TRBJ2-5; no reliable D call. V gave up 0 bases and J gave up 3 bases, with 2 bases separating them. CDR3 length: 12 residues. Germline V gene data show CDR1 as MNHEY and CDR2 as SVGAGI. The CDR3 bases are TGTGCCAGCAGTTACTCGAAAGAGACCCAGTACTTC. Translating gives CASSYSKETQYF.

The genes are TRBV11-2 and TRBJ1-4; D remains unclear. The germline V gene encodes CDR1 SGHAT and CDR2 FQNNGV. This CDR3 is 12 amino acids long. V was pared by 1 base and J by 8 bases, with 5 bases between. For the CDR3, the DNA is TGTGCCAGCAGCTTAGGGATCGAAAAACTGTTTTTT. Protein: CASSLGIEKLFF.

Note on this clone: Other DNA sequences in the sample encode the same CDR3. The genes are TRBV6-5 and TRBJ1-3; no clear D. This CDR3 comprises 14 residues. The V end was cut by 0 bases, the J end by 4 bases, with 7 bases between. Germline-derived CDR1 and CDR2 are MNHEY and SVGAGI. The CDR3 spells CASSYSERGNTIYF. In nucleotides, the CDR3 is TGTGCCAGCAGTTACTCGGAGAGGGGAAACACCATATATTTT.

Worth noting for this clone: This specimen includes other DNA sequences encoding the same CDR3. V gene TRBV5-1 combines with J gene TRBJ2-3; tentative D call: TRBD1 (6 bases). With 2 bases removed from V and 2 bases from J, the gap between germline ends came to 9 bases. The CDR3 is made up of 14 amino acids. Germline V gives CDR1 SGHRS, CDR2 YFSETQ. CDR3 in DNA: TGCGCCAGCAGCTTAGGGGACATCACAGATACGCAGTATTTT. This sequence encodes CASSLGDITDTQYF.

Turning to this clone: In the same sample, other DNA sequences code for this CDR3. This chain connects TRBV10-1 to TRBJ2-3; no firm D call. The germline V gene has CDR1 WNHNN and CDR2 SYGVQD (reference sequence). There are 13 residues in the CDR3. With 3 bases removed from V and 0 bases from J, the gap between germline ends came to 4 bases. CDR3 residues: CASSERSTDTQYF. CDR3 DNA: TGCGCCAGCAGTGAAAGAAGCACAGATACGCAGTATTTT.

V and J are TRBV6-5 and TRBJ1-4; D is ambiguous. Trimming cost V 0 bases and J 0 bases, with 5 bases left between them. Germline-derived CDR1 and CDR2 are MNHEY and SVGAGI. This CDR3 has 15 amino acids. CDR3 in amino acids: CASSYSQSTNEKLFF. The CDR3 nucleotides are TGTGCCAGCAGTTACTCTCAGTCAACTAATGAAAAACTGTTTTTT.

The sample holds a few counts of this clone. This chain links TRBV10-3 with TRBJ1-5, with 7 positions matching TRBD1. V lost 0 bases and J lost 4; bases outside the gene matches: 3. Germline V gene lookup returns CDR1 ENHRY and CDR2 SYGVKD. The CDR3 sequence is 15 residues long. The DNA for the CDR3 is TGTGCCATCAGTGAGTCTGGGACAGATAATCAGCCCCAGCATTTT. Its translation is CAISESGTDNQPQHF.

CDR3 DNA sequence: TGTGCCAGCAGATACAGCGGTCTGGGCAATGAGCAGTTCTTC. Protein: CASRYSGLGNEQFF. The gene calls are TRBV7-9 and TRBJ2-1; perhaps TRBD2 as D (5 bases). V was pared by 6 bases and J by 6 bases, with 15 bases between. The germline V gene encodes CDR1 SEHNR and CDR2 FQNEAQ (reference sequence). The CDR3 is made up of 14 amino acids.